Below, 19 T cell receptor beta chains from the same sample are listed, as sequenced in a study of vaccination and CD4 T cells after COVID-19. Sample treatment: roughly 11-day PBMC culture with coronavirus spike peptide pools or control peptides (ViraFEST assay). Sequencing of cultured CD4+ T cell DNA used the Oncomine TCR Beta short-read assay. One entry per CDR3 protein, called by TCRdb with MiXCR from the PCR reads. The sample has some 21,000 distinct CDR3 sequences, about 38% seen once; the top ten hold roughly 5.2%. Their antigen targets remain unknown. This material consisted of CD4+ T cells from blood, cultured in vitro, taken before SARS-CoV-2 vaccination. The receptors derive from a human donor who had recovered from COVID-19.

This clonotype was seen a handful of times. This chain connects TRBV7-9 to TRBJ1-1; D is perhaps TRBD1 (5 bases). CDR3 length: 16 amino acids. The V gene's germline CDR1 is SEHNR and CDR2 FQNEAQ (reference sequence). Trimming cost V 5 bases and J 1 base, with 17 bases left between them. The CDR3 reads CASSPGTGGGNTEAFF. CDR3 DNA: TGTGCCAGCAGCCCAGGGACCGGCGGAGGGAACACTGAAGCTTTCTTT.

This clonotype has just a few counts. The chain joins TRBV2 to TRBJ1-1; no firm D call. The V gene's germline CDR1 is SNHLY and CDR2 FYNNEI. The CDR3 totals 15 residues. The V end lost 3 bases, the J end lost 4 bases, and 15 bases lay between the germline ends. The DNA for the CDR3 is TGTGCCAGCAGTGACAACTTAGCGTACAGCACTGAAGCTTTCTTT. This encodes CASSDNLAYSTEAFF.

The chain is built from TRBV20-1 and TRBJ2-1; possible D gene TRBD2, 6 bases. This CDR3 contains 15 residues. Trimming stripped 2 bases from V and 5 bases from J, with 16 bases between. Per the germline V gene, CDR1 is DFQATT and CDR2 is SNEGSKA (reference sequence). For the CDR3, the DNA is TGCAGTGCTAGATTCCGACTAGTGGCGGACAATGAGCAGTTCTTC. Translated: CSARFRLVADNEQFF.

The chain couples TRBV28 to TRBJ1-4; 8 bases agree with TRBD1. The J segment lost 8 bases and the V segment lost 5 bases, leaving 13 bases of the junction unmatched. This CDR3 comprises 16 residues. CDR1 is MDHEN and CDR2 is SYDVKM in the germline V gene. CDR3 sequence: CASSPPRGQGAEKLFF. The CDR3 region has the DNA TGTGCCAGCAGTCCCCCCCGGGGGCAGGGGGCAGAAAAACTGTTTTTT.

V usage is TRBV11-3 and J usage is TRBJ2-1; D uncertain. CDR1 is SGHNT, CDR2 YENEEA, per germline. The CDR3 is made up of 16 amino acids. Trimming left V 3 bases short and J 1 base short, with 13 bases between. The CDR3, as DNA: TGTGCCAGCAGCTTGCTCAGTGGCTGGTCCTACAATGAGCAGTTCTTC. It is translated as CASSLLSGWSYNEQFF.

The CDR3 sequence: CASSQVFTEAFF. DNA of the CDR3: TGTGCCAGCAGTCAAGTATTTACTGAAGCTTTCTTT. V usage is TRBV11-2 and J usage is TRBJ1-1; D gene ambiguous. Trimming pared 6 bases from V and 5 bases from J, leaving 10 bases between. Looked up from germline, CDR1 is SGHAT and CDR2 is FQNNGV. The CDR3 is 12 residues long. Full variable domain (missing parts from reference TRBV11-2 and TRBJ1-1): EAGVAQSPRYKIIEKRQSVAFWCNPISGHATLYWYQQILGQGPKLLIQFQNNGVVDDSQLPKDRFSAERLKGVDSTLKIQPAKLEDSAVYLCASSQVFTEAFFGQGTRLTVV.

This chain joins TRBV18 and TRBJ1-2; possibly TRBD1 for D (5 bases). The CDR3 covers 14 residues. Germline V gives CDR1 KGHSH, CDR2 LQKENI. V lost 3 bases and J 6 bases, leaving 14 bases between the germline ends. The CDR3 is CASSPVDGADGYTF. In nucleotides, the CDR3 is TGTGCCAGCTCACCGGTCGACGGGGCTGATGGCTACACCTTC.

This clonotype was seen a handful of times. The rearrangement uses TRBV6-2 or TRBV6-3 and TRBJ2-1, with D perhaps matching TRBD1 (7 bases). CDR3 size: 14 residues. The V and J ends lost 10 bases and 5 bases respectively, with 18 bases between them. Germline lookup yields CDR1 MNHEY and CDR2 SVGEGT. CDR3 in amino acids: CATRGIAVHNEQFF. Here the CDR3 DNA reads TGTGCCACCAGGGGGATAGCGGTCCACAATGAGCAGTTCTTC.

V is TRBV28 and J is TRBJ1-1, with a weak D call TRBD1 (5 bases). Germline CDR1 reads MDHEN; CDR2 reads SYDVKM. This CDR3 is built from 11 residues. Trimming took off 9 bases at V and 8 bases at J, with 13 bases between the two ends. The CDR3 DNA is TGTGCCAGTACTGGACACAGGGAAGCTTTCTTT. Translated: CASTGHREAFF. Together with reference TRBV28 and TRBJ1-1, the CDR3 gives the full variable domain: DVKVTQSSRYLVKRTGEKVFLECVQDMDHENMFWYRQDPGLGLRLIYFSYDVKMKEKGDIPEGYSVSREKKERFSLILESASTNQTSMYLCASTGHREAFFGQGTRLTVV.

CDR3 bases: TGTGCCAGCAGCACCGGGGAACATAGGGGCAATCAGCCCCAGCATTTT. Encoded protein: CASSTGEHRGNQPQHF. The V call is TRBV21-1, the J call TRBJ1-5; TRBD1 was called by the table and not checked on the DNA. TRBV21-1 is deemed a pseudogene. The CDR3 runs 16 residues.

This clonotype occurred a few times. This chain joins TRBV20-1 and TRBJ1-1; D ambiguous. V was pared by 2 bases and J by 3 bases, with 19 bases between. The CDR3 spans 16 residues. Looked up from germline, CDR1 is DFQATT and CDR2 is SNEGSKA (reference sequence). The CDR3 DNA follows: TGCAGTGCTAGATTAAGTATCGGCAGGCGGGACACTGAAGCTTTCTTT. Amino acids: CSARLSIGRRDTEAFF.

This clonotype appeared a few times. J is TRBJ1-6 and V is TRBV6-1; D is unresolved. The CDR3 sequence is 16 residues long. Germline V gives CDR1 MNHNS, CDR2 SASEGT. V lost 7 bases and J lost 0, with 13 bases in between. The CDR3 nucleotides read TGTGCCAGCAAGGACGGTCGGACCTCCTATAATTCACCCCTCCACTTT. This codes for CASKDGRTSYNSPLHF.

This clonotype was counted between two and nine times. The rearrangement uses TRBV20-1 and TRBJ1-2; no clear D. The germline CDR1 and CDR2 sequences are DFQATT and SNEGSKA (reference sequence). The CDR3 loop spans 14 amino acids. V lost 6 bases and J lost 4, with 18 bases in between. The CDR3 protein is CSAVTASFPYGYTF. The CDR3 DNA reads as TGCAGTGCCGTTACAGCGAGTTTCCCCTATGGCTACACCTTC.

This clonotype came up a few times. This chain connects TRBV7-3 to TRBJ1-1; D might be TRBD1 (5 bases). This CDR3 comprises 13 residues. The germline V gene encodes CDR1 SGHTA and CDR2 FQGTGA. The V end lost 6 bases, the J end lost 3 bases, and 11 bases lay between the germline ends. In DNA, the CDR3 is TGTGCCAGCAGTCAGGGTACGCACACTGAAGCTTTCTTT. Translated: CASSQGTHTEAFF.

This clonotype showed up just a few times. CDR3 loop: CASAGDTYNSPLHF. The CDR3 DNA reads TGTGCCAGCGCCGGGGACACTTATAATTCACCCCTCCACTTT. V gene TRBV6-2 or TRBV6-3 combines with J gene TRBJ1-6; perhaps TRBD1 as D (6 bases). Trimming removed 8 bases at V and 4 bases at J, with 12 bases between. CDR3 length: 14 amino acids. CDR1 and CDR2 from the germline V gene are MNHEY and SVGEGT.

The chain combines TRBV7-2 with TRBJ1-1, with TRBD1 matching over 8 bases. V lost 1 base, J lost 4 bases, and 11 bases stayed unmatched. The CDR3 is 17 amino acids. Germline loops: CDR1 SGHTA, CDR2 FQGNSA. CDR3 in amino acids: CASSLDRHRGWPTEAFF. The CDR3 DNA is TGTGCCAGCAGCTTAGATCGACACAGGGGGTGGCCCACTGAAGCTTTCTTT.

The chain couples TRBV30 to TRBJ1-1; no definite D call. Germline CDR1 and CDR2: GTSNPN and SVGIG (reference sequence). The CDR3 consists of 13 residues. The ends were cut back, 0 bases at V and 0 bases at J, with 5 bases in the middle. This CDR3 is CAWSVLVNTEAFF. The CDR3 nucleotides read TGTGCCTGGAGTGTACTGGTGAACACTGAAGCTTTCTTT.

The V gene is TRBV7-9, the J gene TRBJ1-4, with D unresolved. The germline CDR1 and CDR2 sequences are SEHNR and FQNEAQ (reference sequence). V shed 4 bases and J shed 7 bases, with 7 bases lying between them. This CDR3 is 12 amino acids long. For the CDR3, the DNA is TGTGCCAGCAGCTCCATAGGTGAAAAACTGTTTTTT. The encoded protein is CASSSIGEKLFF.

This clonotype has a handful of counts. J is TRBJ2-6 and V is TRBV4-2; 7 bases fit TRBD2. This CDR3 is 20 amino acids long. Trimming cost V 4 bases and J 2 bases; bases outside gene matches: 17. CDR1 and CDR2 (germline): LGHNA, YNFKEQ. CDR3 region: CASSPSATGGRGTGANVLTF. DNA of the CDR3: TGTGCCAGCAGCCCCTCGGCGACCGGCGGGAGAGGCACTGGGGCCAACGTCCTGACTTTC.